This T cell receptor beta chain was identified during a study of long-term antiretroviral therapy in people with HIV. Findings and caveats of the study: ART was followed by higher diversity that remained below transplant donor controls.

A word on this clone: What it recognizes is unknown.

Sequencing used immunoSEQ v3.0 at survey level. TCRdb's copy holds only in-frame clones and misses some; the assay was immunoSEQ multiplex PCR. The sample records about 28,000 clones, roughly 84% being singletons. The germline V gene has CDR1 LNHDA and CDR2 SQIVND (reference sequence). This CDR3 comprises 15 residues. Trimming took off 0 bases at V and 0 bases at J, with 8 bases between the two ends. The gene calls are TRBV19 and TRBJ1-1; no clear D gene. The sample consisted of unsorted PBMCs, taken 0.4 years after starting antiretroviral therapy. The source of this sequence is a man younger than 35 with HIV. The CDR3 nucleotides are TGTGCCAGTAGTATAGAGGGCAGGATGAACACTGAAGCTTTCTTT. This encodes CASSIEGRMNTEAFF.